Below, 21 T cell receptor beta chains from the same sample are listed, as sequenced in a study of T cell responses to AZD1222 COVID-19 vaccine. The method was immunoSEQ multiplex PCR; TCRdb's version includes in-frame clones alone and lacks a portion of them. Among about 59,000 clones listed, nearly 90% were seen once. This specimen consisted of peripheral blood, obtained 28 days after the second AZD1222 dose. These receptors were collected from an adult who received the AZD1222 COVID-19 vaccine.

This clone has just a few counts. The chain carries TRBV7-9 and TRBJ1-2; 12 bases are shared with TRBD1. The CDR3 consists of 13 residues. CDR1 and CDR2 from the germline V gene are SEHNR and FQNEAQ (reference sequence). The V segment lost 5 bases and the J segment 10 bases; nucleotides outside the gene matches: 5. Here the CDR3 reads CASSPGQGANYTF. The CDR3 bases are TGTGCCAGCAGCCCGGGACAGGGGGCGAACTACACCTTC.

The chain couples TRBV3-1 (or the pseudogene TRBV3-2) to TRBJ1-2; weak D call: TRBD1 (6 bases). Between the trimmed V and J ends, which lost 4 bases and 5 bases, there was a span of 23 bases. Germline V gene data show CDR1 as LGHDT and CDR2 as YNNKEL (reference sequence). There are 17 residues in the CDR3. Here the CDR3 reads CASSPPRAYERGYGYTF. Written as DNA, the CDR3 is TGTGCCAGCAGCCCGCCCCGGGCCTATGAAAGGGGGTATGGCTACACCTTC.

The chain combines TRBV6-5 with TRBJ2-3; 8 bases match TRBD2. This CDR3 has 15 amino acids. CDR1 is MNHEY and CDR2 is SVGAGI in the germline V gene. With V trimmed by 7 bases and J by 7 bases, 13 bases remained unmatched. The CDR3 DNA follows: TGTGCCAGCATGGGTAAACTAGCGGATCAAAATACGCAGTATTTT. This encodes CASMGKLADQNTQYF.

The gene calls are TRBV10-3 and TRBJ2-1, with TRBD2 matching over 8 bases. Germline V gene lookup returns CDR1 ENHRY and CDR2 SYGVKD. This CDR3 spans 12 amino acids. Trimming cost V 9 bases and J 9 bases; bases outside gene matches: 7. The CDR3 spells CAISTSAGEQFF. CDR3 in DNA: TGTGCCATTTCGACTAGCGCGGGTGAGCAGTTCTTC.

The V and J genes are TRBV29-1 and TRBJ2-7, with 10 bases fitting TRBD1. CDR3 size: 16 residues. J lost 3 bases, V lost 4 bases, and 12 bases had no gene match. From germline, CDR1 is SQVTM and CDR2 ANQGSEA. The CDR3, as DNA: TGCAGCGTTGGCCCGCGACAGGGGGCGGCCCACTACGAGCAGTACTTC. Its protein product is CSVGPRQGAAHYEQYF.

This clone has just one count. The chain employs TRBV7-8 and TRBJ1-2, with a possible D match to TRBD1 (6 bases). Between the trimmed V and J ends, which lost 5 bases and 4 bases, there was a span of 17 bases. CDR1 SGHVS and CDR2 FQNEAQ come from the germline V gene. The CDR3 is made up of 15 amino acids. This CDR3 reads CASSMSRTATYGYTF. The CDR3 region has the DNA TGTGCCAGCAGCATGTCCCGGACAGCCACCTATGGCTACACCTTC.

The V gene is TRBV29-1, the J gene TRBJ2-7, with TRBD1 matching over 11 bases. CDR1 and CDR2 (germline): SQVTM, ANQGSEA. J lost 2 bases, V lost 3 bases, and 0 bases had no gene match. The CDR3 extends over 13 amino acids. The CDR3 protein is CSVEGQGAYEQYF. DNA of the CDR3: TGCAGCGTTGAGGGACAGGGGGCCTACGAGCAGTACTTC.

The CDR3 sequence is CASSQAVGPYNEQFF. The CDR3, as DNA: TGTGCCAGCAGCCAAGCGGTAGGCCCTTACAATGAGCAGTTCTTC. The chain uses TRBV3-1 (or the pseudogene TRBV3-2) and TRBJ2-1; D uncertain. CDR3 size: 15 residues. Trimming stripped 1 base from V and 4 bases from J, with 11 bases between. Germline loops: CDR1 LGHDT, CDR2 YNNKEL (reference sequence).

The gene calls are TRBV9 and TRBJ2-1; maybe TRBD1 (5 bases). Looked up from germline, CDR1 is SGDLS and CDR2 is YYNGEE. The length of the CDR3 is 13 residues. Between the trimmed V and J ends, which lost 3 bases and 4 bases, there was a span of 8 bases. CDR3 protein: CASSDRQYNEQFF. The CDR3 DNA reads TGTGCCAGCAGCGATCGACAGTACAATGAGCAGTTCTTC.

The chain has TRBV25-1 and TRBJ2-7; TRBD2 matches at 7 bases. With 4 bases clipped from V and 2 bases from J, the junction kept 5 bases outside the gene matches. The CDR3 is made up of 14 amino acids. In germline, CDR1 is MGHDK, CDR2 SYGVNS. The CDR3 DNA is TGTGCCAGCAGTGGGGCGGGAGTGGCCTACGAGCAGTACTTC. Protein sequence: CASSGAGVAYEQYF.

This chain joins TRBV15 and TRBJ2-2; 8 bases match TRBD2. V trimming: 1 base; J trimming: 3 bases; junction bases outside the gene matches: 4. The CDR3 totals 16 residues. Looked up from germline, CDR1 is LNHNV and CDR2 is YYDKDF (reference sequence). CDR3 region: CATSRVGGAYTGELFF. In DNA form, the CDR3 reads TGTGCCACCAGCAGAGTCGGGGGGGCCTACACCGGGGAGCTGTTTTTT.

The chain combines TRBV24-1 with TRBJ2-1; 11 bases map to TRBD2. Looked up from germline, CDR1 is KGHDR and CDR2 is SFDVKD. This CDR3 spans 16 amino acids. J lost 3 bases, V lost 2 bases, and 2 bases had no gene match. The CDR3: CATSDSGTSGYNEQFF. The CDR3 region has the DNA TGTGCCACCAGTGATTCCGGGACTAGCGGCTACAATGAGCAGTTCTTC.

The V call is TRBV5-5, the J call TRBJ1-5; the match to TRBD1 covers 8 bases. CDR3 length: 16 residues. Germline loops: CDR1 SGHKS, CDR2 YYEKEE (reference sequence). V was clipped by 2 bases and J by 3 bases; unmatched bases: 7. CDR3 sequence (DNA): TGTGCCAGCAGCTTACTGGACAGGGTTTCCAATCAGCCCCAGCATTTT. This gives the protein CASSLLDRVSNQPQHF.

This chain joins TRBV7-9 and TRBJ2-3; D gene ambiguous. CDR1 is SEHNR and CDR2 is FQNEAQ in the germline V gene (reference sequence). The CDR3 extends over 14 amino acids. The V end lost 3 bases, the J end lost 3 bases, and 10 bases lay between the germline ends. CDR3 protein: CASSLGFLTDTQYF. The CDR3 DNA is TGTGCCAGCAGCTTGGGGTTCTTGACAGATACGCAGTATTTT.

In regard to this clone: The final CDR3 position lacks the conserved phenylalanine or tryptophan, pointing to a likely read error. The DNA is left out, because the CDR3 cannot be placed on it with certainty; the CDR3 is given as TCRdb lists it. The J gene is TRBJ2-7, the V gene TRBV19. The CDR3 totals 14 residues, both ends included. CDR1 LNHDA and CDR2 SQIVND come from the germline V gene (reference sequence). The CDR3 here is CASSIDLFGTVVSL.

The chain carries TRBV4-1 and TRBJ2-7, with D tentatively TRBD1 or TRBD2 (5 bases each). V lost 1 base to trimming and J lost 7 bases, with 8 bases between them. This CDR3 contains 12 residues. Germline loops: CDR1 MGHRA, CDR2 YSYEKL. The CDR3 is CASSQGGSEQYF. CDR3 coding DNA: TGCGCCAGCAGCCAAGGGGGGAGTGAGCAGTACTTC.

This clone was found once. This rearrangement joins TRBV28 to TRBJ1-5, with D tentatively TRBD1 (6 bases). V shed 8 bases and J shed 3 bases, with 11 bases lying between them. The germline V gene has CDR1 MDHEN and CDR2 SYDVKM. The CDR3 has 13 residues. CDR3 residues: CASGRGYNQPQHF. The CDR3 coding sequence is TGTGCCAGCGGTAGGGGGTACAATCAGCCCCAGCATTTT.

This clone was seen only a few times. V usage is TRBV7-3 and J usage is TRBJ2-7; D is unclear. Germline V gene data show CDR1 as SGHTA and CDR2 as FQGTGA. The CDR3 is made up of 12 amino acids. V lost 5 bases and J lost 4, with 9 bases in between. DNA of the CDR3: TGTGCCAGCAGCCCCCCGTATTACGAGCAGTACTTC. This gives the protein CASSPPYYEQYF.

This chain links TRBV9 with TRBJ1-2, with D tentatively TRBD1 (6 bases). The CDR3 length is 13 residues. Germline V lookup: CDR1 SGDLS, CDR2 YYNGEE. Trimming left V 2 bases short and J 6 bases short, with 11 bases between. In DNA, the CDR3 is TGTGCCAGCAGCGTCCGGGGGGCGGATGGCTACACCTTC. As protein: CASSVRGADGYTF.

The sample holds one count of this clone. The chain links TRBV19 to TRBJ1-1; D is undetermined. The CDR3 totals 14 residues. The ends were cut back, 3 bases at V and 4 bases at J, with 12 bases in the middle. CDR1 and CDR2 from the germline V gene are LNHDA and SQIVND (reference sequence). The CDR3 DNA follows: TGTGCCAGTAGTATCGCGGGCGGCGGCACTGAAGCTTTCTTT. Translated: CASSIAGGGTEAFF. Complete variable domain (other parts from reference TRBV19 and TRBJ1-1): DGGITQSPKYLFRKEGQNVTLSCEQNLNHDAMYWYRQDPGQGLRLIYYSQIVNDFQKGDIAEGYSVSREKKESFPLTVTSAQKNPTAFYLCASSIAGGGTEAFFGQGTRLTVV.

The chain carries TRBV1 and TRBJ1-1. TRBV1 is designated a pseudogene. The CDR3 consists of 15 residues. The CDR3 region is CTSSLRGGLNTEAFF. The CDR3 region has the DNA TGCACCAGCAGCCTGCGGGGGGGGTTGAACACTGAAGCTTTCTTT.